Listed below are T cell receptor beta chains from one sample, sequenced in a study of T cell changes during pregnancy in multiple sclerosis. The method was immunoSEQ multiplex PCR; TCRdb's version includes in-frame clones alone and lacks a portion of them. The data show some 51,000 clones, approximately 94% seen once. The specimen was CD4+ T cells from peripheral blood mononuclear cells, collected in the second trimester of pregnancy. The receptor source for this set is a female donor with multiple sclerosis, enrolled in a pregnancy study. Each CDR3 is given with its conserved first and last residue. D genes are given only for firm matches. Not every row has a clone size; where given, it reads once, few, many or a size class.

CASSRGHVETQYF TGTGCCAGCAGCCGAGGACATGTAGAGACCCAGTACTTC TRBJ2-5 NA TRBV7-8 NA
CASSSFPGTVGLRDYGYTF TGTGCCAGCTCATCATTCCCCGGGACAGTTGGTTTGAGGGACTATGGCTACACCTTC TRBJ1-2 few TRBV18 TRBD1
CASSQVTGPNTEAFF TGCGCCAGCAGCCAAGTGACAGGGCCGAACACTGAAGCTTTCTTT TRBJ1-1 NA TRBV4-3 TRBD1
CASSPLFQVLGNTIYF TGTGCCAGCTCACCGCTTTTCCAGGTTTTGGGAAACACCATATATTTT TRBJ1-3 NA TRBV18 NA
CASSASGTGAYSNQPQHF TGTGCCAGCAGTGCCTCCGGGACAGGGGCTTATAGCAATCAGCCCCAGCATTTT TRBJ1-5 NA TRBV6-1 TRBD1
CASSVLGGAKYNEQFF TGTGCCAGCAGCGTTCTCGGGGGGGCGAAATACAATGAGCAGTTCTTC TRBJ2-1 NA TRBV9 TRBD2
CTSSQDRQRGNTGELFF TGCACCAGCAGCCAAGATCGCCAGCGGGGGAACACCGGGGAGCTGTTTTTT TRBJ2-2 NA TRBV1 NA
CANNEGAKDNSPLHF TGTGCCAACAACGAGGGGGCGAAGGATAATTCACCCCTCCACTTT TRBJ1-6 NA TRBV6-1 TRBD1
CASSSKGEGNQPQHF TGTGCCAGCAGCTCTAAGGGAGAGGGCAATCAGCCCCAGCATTTT TRBJ1-5 NA TRBV5-6 NA
CASSSGRVNTEAFF TGTGCCAGCAGCTCCGGGAGGGTGAACACTGAAGCTTTCTTT TRBJ1-1 NA TRBV7-3 NA
CASSVTGRDTEAFF TGTGCCAGCAGCGTAACAGGGCGGGACACTGAAGCTTTCTTT TRBJ1-1 NA TRBV9 NA
CASSLRTGGTDTQYF TGTGCCAGCAGCTTAAGGACAGGGGGCACAGATACGCAGTATTTT TRBJ2-3 NA TRBV5-4 TRBD1
CATSSGQGSSPLHF TGTGCCACCTCTTCGGGACAGGGGAGTTCACCCCTCCACTTT TRBJ1-6 NA TRBV19 TRBD1
CASSEWGENTEAFF TGTGCCAGCAGTGAATGGGGAGAGAACACTGAAGCTTTCTTT TRBJ1-1 NA TRBV25-1 NA